The 24 T cell receptor beta chains reported below all come from one sample, sequenced in a study of neurological immune-mediated disorders. TCRdb fed the 5' RACE reads into MiXCR, producing one record per CDR3 protein. This sample has about 10,000 distinct CDR3 sequences, with 22% found just once. Sequencing used CD8+ T cells from blood. These receptors originate from a woman aged 35 to 49 with multiple sclerosis.

The V and J genes are TRBV9 and TRBJ2-1; 7 bases align to TRBD1. Germline assignment: CDR1 SGDLS and CDR2 YYNGEE. The ends lost 0 bases at V and 9 bases at J; junction bases unmatched: 9. CDR3 length: 15 residues. CDR3 nucleotide sequence: TGTGCCAGCAGCGTAGCTACCCAGGGGGTTGGTGAGCAGTTCTTC. Translation gives CASSVATQGVGEQFF.

In its sample, this clonotype was seen many times. The J gene is TRBJ1-5, the V gene TRBV3-1, with D possibly TRBD1 on 5 matching bases. Germline V lookup: CDR1 LGHDT, CDR2 YNNKEL (reference sequence). V lost 4 bases and J lost 2, with 15 bases in between. CDR3 length: 16 amino acids. CDR3 in DNA: TGTGCCAGCAGCCCTGGGACGAAGCGGGGCAATCAGCCCCAGCATTTT. Its protein product is CASSPGTKRGNQPQHF.

This clonotype is medium-sized in the sample. The genes are TRBV25-1 and TRBJ2-2; no clear D gene. Trimming shortened V by 1 base and J by 4 bases, and 10 bases separated the two germline ends. This CDR3 is 15 amino acids long. Germline assignment: CDR1 MGHDK and CDR2 SYGVNS. CDR3 in DNA: TGTGCCAGCAGTGAATTAAAGGGAACCACCGGGGAGCTGTTTTTT. It codes for CASSELKGTTGELFF.

By share, this clonotype ranks as medium-sized. The CDR3 loop reads CASSEFSESGNNSPLHF. In DNA form, the CDR3 reads TGTGCCAGCAGTGAATTCTCGGAGTCTGGCAATAATTCACCCCTCCACTTT. This chain joins TRBV25-1 and TRBJ1-6; D remains ambiguous. This CDR3 spans 17 amino acids. V shed 1 base and J shed 5 bases, with 15 bases lying between them. Looked up from germline, CDR1 is MGHDK and CDR2 is SYGVNS.

Many counts were recorded for this clonotype. V gene TRBV5-1 combines with J gene TRBJ1-2; D is uncertain. The germline V gene encodes CDR1 SGHRS and CDR2 YFSETQ. With 2 bases removed from V and 2 bases from J, the gap between germline ends came to 7 bases. This CDR3 is built from 13 residues. CDR3: CASSFSGNYGYTF. Written as DNA, the CDR3 is TGCGCCAGCAGCTTTTCCGGGAACTATGGCTACACCTTC.

This clonotype showed up many times. This chain links TRBV6-5 with TRBJ2-7; no clear D. V lost 6 bases to trimming and J lost 2 bases, with 11 bases between them. CDR3 length: 13 residues. Per germline, CDR1 MNHEY and CDR2 SVGAGI. The CDR3 DNA reads TGTGCCAGCAGCCCTCTCGGCGCCTACGAGCAGTACTTC. This codes for CASSPLGAYEQYF.

This clonotype was detected many times. The rearrangement joins TRBV5-6 to TRBJ2-2; D unresolved. The CDR3 has 12 residues. V lost 7 bases and J 4 bases, leaving 8 bases between the germline ends. Germline V gene lookup returns CDR1 SGHDT and CDR2 YYEEEE. CDR3 sequence: CASCTFTGELFF. The CDR3 DNA follows: TGTGCCAGCTGCACTTTCACCGGGGAGCTGTTTTTT.

This clonotype appeared many times. V gene TRBV12-3 or TRBV12-4 combines with J gene TRBJ2-3, with a tentative D call TRBD1 (5 bases). The V end lost 1 base, the J end lost 4 bases, and 9 bases lay between the germline ends. The CDR3 has 14 amino acids. In nucleotides, the CDR3 is TGTGCCAGCAGTTTAGTCCAGGGCGCAGATACGCAGTATTTT. Translation: CASSLVQGADTQYF.

This clonotype was seen ten or more times. The chain recombines TRBV29-1 with TRBJ2-3, with 10 bases identical to TRBD1. The CDR3 has 16 amino acids. V shed 6 bases and J 0 bases; nucleotides not matched to a gene: 9. CDR1 is SQVTM and CDR2 is ANQGSEA in the germline V gene. The CDR3 DNA follows: TGCAGCGTCCCACCCTGGGACAGGGGAAGCACAGATACGCAGTATTTT. This sequence encodes CSVPPWDRGSTDTQYF.

The chain joins TRBV7-2 to TRBJ2-1; D ambiguous. V lost 8 bases and J lost 0, with 11 bases in between. CDR1 is SGHTA, CDR2 FQGNSA, per germline. The length of the CDR3 is 14 residues. The CDR3 is CASQPMISYNEQFF. CDR3 nucleotide sequence: TGTGCCAGCCAGCCGATGATCTCCTACAATGAGCAGTTCTTC. The full variable domain, in which reference TRBV7-2 and TRBJ2-1 provide the parts outside the CDR3, is GAGVSQSPSNKVTEKGKDVELRCDPISGHTALYWYRQSLGQGLEFLIYFQGNSAPDKSGLPSDRFSAERTGGSVSTLTIQRTQQEDSAVYLCASQPMISYNEQFFGPGTRLTVL.

In this sample, this clonotype turned up many times. This chain joins TRBV7-2 and TRBJ2-7, with 9 bases lining up with TRBD1. Germline V gene sequence: CDR1 SGHTA, CDR2 FQGNSA. The CDR3 length is 15 residues. With V trimmed by 4 bases and J by 6 bases, 10 bases remained unmatched. In DNA form, the CDR3 reads TGTGCCAGCAGCTGGGGACAGGGTCTATTGGGCGAGCAGTACTTC. Encoded protein: CASSWGQGLLGEQYF.

In its sample, this clonotype is medium-sized (0.01 to 0.1%). The rearrangement joins TRBV11-1 to TRBJ2-3; no reliable D call. The CDR3 has 12 amino acids. Trimming left V 1 base short and J 1 base short, with 0 bases between. The germline V gene has CDR1 SGHAT and CDR2 FQDESV (reference sequence). The CDR3 spells CASSLGTDTQYF. The CDR3 DNA reads as TGTGCCAGCAGCTTAGGCACAGATACGCAGTATTTT.

This clonotype appeared many times. The chain is built from TRBV12-3 or TRBV12-4 and TRBJ1-6, with D uncertain. This CDR3 region has 13 residues. Trimming pared 3 bases from V and 8 bases from J, leaving 8 bases between. The CDR3 region has the DNA TGTGCCAGCAGTTTCAGCCCAGATTCACCCCTCCACTTT. Translated, it gives CASSFSPDSPLHF.

The rearrangement links TRBV20-1 to TRBJ2-1, with D uncertain. Germline V gene lookup returns CDR1 DFQATT and CDR2 SNEGSKA (reference sequence). The CDR3 consists of 15 residues. Trimming cost V 4 bases and J 0 bases, with 13 bases left between them. CDR3 bases: TGCAGTGCTACGTCTCCCGGAAGCTCCTACAATGAGCAGTTCTTC. It translates to CSATSPGSSYNEQFF.

The gene calls are TRBV5-1 and TRBJ1-1; 7 bases agree with TRBD1. Germline values: CDR1 SGHRS, CDR2 YFSETQ. The CDR3 totals 14 residues. Germline trimming cut 6 bases from V and 1 base from J; bases unmatched to any gene: 6. This CDR3 reads CASKKDRSNTEAFF. CDR3 DNA sequence: TGCGCCAGCAAGAAGGACAGGTCGAACACTGAAGCTTTCTTT.

This chain joins TRBV20-1 and TRBJ2-3, with D maybe TRBD1 (6 bases). This CDR3 has 15 amino acids. The germline V gene encodes CDR1 DFQATT and CDR2 SNEGSKA (reference sequence). V shed 0 bases and J shed 0 bases, with 10 bases lying between them. The CDR3 reads CSARDLQGSTDTQYF. Here the CDR3 DNA reads TGCAGTGCTAGAGATCTACAGGGTAGCACAGATACGCAGTATTTT.

This clonotype was seen repeatedly, ten times or more. This chain uses TRBV4-1 with TRBJ2-7, with D unresolved. The CDR3 runs 14 residues. Looked up from germline, CDR1 is MGHRA and CDR2 is YSYEKL. V was trimmed by 1 base and J by 6 bases, leaving 13 bases between them. CDR3 sequence (DNA): TGCGCCAGCAGCCAAGGGAGATATAGGGTCGAGCAGTACTTC. Its protein product is CASSQGRYRVEQYF.

The chain couples TRBV6-5 to TRBJ1-4; D call uncertain. CDR3 size: 16 residues. V was clipped by 0 bases and J by 7 bases, with 15 bases between them. CDR1 is MNHEY and CDR2 is SVGAGI in the germline V gene. Here the CDR3 DNA reads TGTGCCAGCAGTTACTCGATGGTGGGGTATGGTGAAAAACTGTTTTTT. Protein: CASSYSMVGYGEKLFF.

The chain links TRBV12-3 or TRBV12-4 to TRBJ2-1; unclear D gene. The CDR3 totals 14 residues. Trimming shortened V by 9 bases and J by 6 bases, and 18 bases separated the two germline ends. CDR3 coding DNA: TGTGCCAGTTGTTTCGCTGGCTTTTTCAATGAGCAGTTCTTC. This sequence encodes CASCFAGFFNEQFF.

This clonotype is labeled as medium-sized. The chain joins TRBV9 to TRBJ2-5; 8 nucleotides align to TRBD1. The CDR3 spans 16 residues. The V segment lost 3 bases and the J segment 3 bases; nucleotides outside the gene matches: 10. Germline assignment: CDR1 SGDLS and CDR2 YYNGEE. CDR3 sequence (DNA): TGTGCCAGCAGCGACAGCCGACAGGGGCAGGAAGAGACCCAGTACTTC. This encodes CASSDSRQGQEETQYF.

The chain recombines TRBV7-2 with TRBJ2-7; D may be TRBD1 (5 bases). The J call could be wrong; TRBJ2-1 is a better fit for the DNA end. Germline CDR1 is SGHTA and CDR2 is FQGNSA. The CDR3 is 14 residues long. The CDR3 sequence: CASRGGANYNEQFF. The CDR3 coding sequence is TGTGCCAGCAGAGGTGGGGCGAACTACAATGAGCAGTTCTTC.

This clonotype was picked up many times. This rearrangement joins TRBV12-3 or TRBV12-4 to TRBJ2-7; D is uncertain. The CDR3 length is 12 residues. V shed 3 bases and J shed 2 bases, with 5 bases lying between them. The CDR3 sequence is CASSLVPYEQYF. CDR3 bases: TGTGCCAGCAGTTTGGTCCCCTACGAGCAGTACTTC.

Ten or more counts support this clonotype. The chain has TRBV28 and TRBJ1-6; tentatively, D is TRBD1 (6 bases). This CDR3 region has 19 residues. The V gene's germline CDR1 is MDHEN and CDR2 SYDVKM. V dropped 4 bases and J dropped 0 bases, with 19 bases sitting between them. This chain's CDR3 is CASSSIPRGPSSYNSPLHF. Here the CDR3 DNA reads TGTGCCAGCAGTTCTATCCCCAGGGGCCCAAGCTCCTATAATTCACCCCTCCACTTT.

The table lists this clonotype with many counts. V gene TRBV27 combines with J gene TRBJ2-7; D ambiguous. Trimming took off 0 bases at V and 0 bases at J, with 9 bases between the two ends. The CDR3 extends over 15 amino acids. Germline V lookup: CDR1 MNHEY, CDR2 SMNVEV (reference sequence). The CDR3 region has the DNA TGTGCCAGCAGTTTATCGGTCTCCAGCTCCTACGAGCAGTACTTC. This encodes CASSLSVSSSYEQYF.